This T cell receptor (beta chain) was retrieved from a study of blood T cell repertoires in COVID-19. Whole-study context: Sites across the United States, Italy and Spain contributed samples from acute and convalescent COVID-19. The cDNA or gDNA used as material had been derived from T cells, B-cell-depleted T cells, or PBMCs.

The V and J ends lost 2 bases and 3 bases respectively, with 13 bases between them. CDR1 SGHAT and CDR2 FQNNGV come from the germline V gene. This CDR3 has 15 residues. Patients from Seattle were sampled longitudinally, starting during active infection. As processed by the authors: It was from reference gene primer amplification that nucleated cell counts were estimated. TCRdb's copy holds only in-frame clones and misses some; the assay was immunoSEQ multiplex PCR. Clone size and the V and J calls come from that table; the DNA yielded D and trimming. Of some 390,000 clones listed, 70% to 90% are singletons.

Sequenced sample: peripheral blood. The source is a woman aged 55-69 years with COVID-19, enrolled during active disease. The genes are TRBV11-2 and TRBJ1-1; D not certain. CDR3 amino acids: CASSLTPTMDTEAFF. In DNA, the CDR3 is TGTGCCAGCAGCTTAACTCCGACTATGGACACTGAAGCTTTCTTT. The full variable domain, rest sourced from reference TRBV11-2 and TRBJ1-1, is EAGVAQSPRYKIIEKRQSVAFWCNPISGHATLYWYQQILGQGPKLLIQFQNNGVVDDSQLPKDRFSAERLKGVDSTLKIQPAKLEDSAVYLCASSLTPTMDTEAFFGQGTRLTVV.